The sequence of this T cell receptor (beta chain) was determined in a study of blood T cells in healthy people across ages. General study results and limits: Both naive CD4+ cell counts and diversity were greater in long-lived donors than in aged donors.

CDR1 is SNHLY, CDR2 FYNNEI, per germline. CDR3 length equals 15 residues. In terms of origin and age, donors were healthy Caucasian individuals from Russia aged about 6 to 90. Primed by a sample-barcoded 5' primer and a J-beta primer mix, a second PCR proceeded for 7 to 11 cycles. MiXCR was run by TCRdb on the 5' RACE reads, yielding one entry per CDR3 protein. The profile covers 650,000 to 1,000,000 distinct CDR3 sequences, with 36% appearing a single time and 10% to 15% taken by the ten largest. Turning to this clonotype: Its antigen is as yet unknown.

J is TRBJ1-1 and V is TRBV2; D possibly corresponds to TRBD1 (6 bases). The clonotype was recovered from a man between 18 and 29 years old in good health. Sequenced material: blood. In nucleotides, the CDR3 is TGTGTCTCCCCGAGGGGGGGCGGTATTAACACTGAAGCTTTCTTT. Protein sequence: CVSPRGGGINTEAFF.